This TCR beta chain was documented in a study of glioma-infiltrating T cells. Trimming at V came to 6 bases and at J to 9 bases, leaving 11 bases not matched to a gene. CDR1 and CDR2 from the germline V gene are LGHNA and YSLEER. The CDR3 covers 14 residues. TCR alpha and beta CDR3 regions were amplified from RNA using iRepertoire nested multiplex PCR. Input was roughly 85-400 ng of tissue mRNA or PBMC total RNA. TCRdb processed the multiplex PCR reads anew with MiXCR; each CDR3 protein has one entry. The sample includes 44,000 or so distinct CDR3 sequences, more than 20% of them seen just once. The sequenced sample was glioma tissue, nonneoplastic brain tissue, or PBMCs (not recorded which). The TCR originated in a human donor with low-grade glioma or glioblastoma, undergoing nonglioma brain surgery, or in good health (not recorded which). The chain couples TRBV4-3 to TRBJ2-1; 7 bases fit TRBD1. For the CDR3, the DNA is TGCGCCAGCAGTGACTCAGAGGGGGCGGTTGAGCAGTTCTTC. As protein: CASSDSEGAVEQFF.